Listed here are 18 T cell receptor beta chains from one sample, sequenced in a study of T cells in Graves' hyperthyroidism and ophthalmopathy. TCR beta CDR3 sequences were amplified from RNA transcripts. The HTBI primer set was used in a first-round RT-PCR of the TCR CDR3. MiXCR was run by TCRdb on the multiplex PCR reads, yielding one entry per CDR3 protein. The sample holds tens of thousands of distinct CDR3 sequences; about 52% are singletons and the top ten take under 30%. The sample consisted of blood. The origin of the receptors is a woman aged 40 to 49 with Graves' ophthalmopathy.

This clonotype was seen a few times. This chain uses TRBV24-1 with TRBJ2-7, with D hard to call. The CDR3 totals 11 residues. The germline V and J ends were trimmed by 5 bases and 7 bases, with 8 bases remaining between them. Germline V gene sequence: CDR1 KGHDR, CDR2 SFDVKD. This CDR3 is CATSVGREQYF. CDR3 bases: TGTGCCACCAGTGTGGGTCGGGAGCAGTACTTC.

The chain employs TRBV19 and TRBJ2-2; TRBD2 agrees at 8 bases. The CDR3 spans 16 residues. V shed 6 bases, J shed 7 bases, and the junction held 13 bases outside the gene matches. Germline V gene lookup returns CDR1 LNHDA and CDR2 SQIVND (reference sequence). The CDR3 protein is CASSYPGLGTNGELFF. For the CDR3, the DNA is TGTGCCAGTAGCTACCCGGGACTAGGAACTAACGGGGAGCTGTTTTTT.

This clonotype was seen ten or more times. V gene TRBV28 combines with J gene TRBJ1-5; D unresolved. Trimming shortened V by 2 bases and J by 7 bases, and 9 bases separated the two germline ends. This CDR3 has 13 residues. The V gene's germline CDR1 is MDHEN and CDR2 SYDVKM. CDR3 DNA sequence: TGTGCCAGCAGTTTAACTGGTGGGCAGCCCCAGCATTTT. As protein: CASSLTGGQPQHF.

Many counts were recorded for this clonotype. The V gene is TRBV3-1, the J gene TRBJ2-7; D ambiguous. Trimming took 1 base from V and 1 from J, leaving 2 bases between them. CDR3 length equals 12 residues. Germline V gene data show CDR1 as LGHDT and CDR2 as YNNKEL (reference sequence). The CDR3 DNA is TGTGCCAGCAGCCAAGGTTCCTACGAGCAGTACTTC. Translated, it gives CASSQGSYEQYF.

By share, this clonotype counts as medium-sized. The V gene is TRBV10-3, the J gene TRBJ2-7; 11 nucleotides align to TRBD1. Unmatched junction bases numbered 8, after V lost 10 bases and J lost 6 bases. CDR3 length equals 13 residues. CDR1 is ENHRY and CDR2 is SYGVKD in the germline V gene. The CDR3 protein is CATLSGTGGEQYF. CDR3 DNA sequence: TGTGCCACCCTATCCGGGACAGGGGGCGAGCAGTACTTC.

J is TRBJ2-3 and V is TRBV6-2 or TRBV6-3; 11 bases match TRBD1. Trimming took 5 bases from V and 14 from J; bases not matched to a gene: 12. CDR1 and CDR2 from the germline V gene are MNHEY and SVGEGT. The CDR3 contains 14 residues. Written as DNA, the CDR3 is TGTGCCAGCAGTGGACAGGGGGCAGCAGATGCGCGGTATTTT. Protein product: CASSGQGAADARYF.

Turning to this clonotype: Since the CDR3 does not end with the conserved phenylalanine or tryptophan, this likely comes from a read error. V gene TRBV9 combines with J gene TRBJ2-7, with unresolved D. V was shortened by 3 bases and J by 0 bases, with 10 bases between the two germline ends. CDR3 length: 14 residues. Germline CDR1 is SGDLS and CDR2 is YYNGEE. The CDR3 protein is CASSALAYSYEQYC. In DNA form, the CDR3 reads TGTGCCAGCAGCGCCCTGGCTTACTCCTACGAGCAGTACTGC.

This clonotype was counted at least ten times. This chain uses TRBV2 with TRBJ1-1; possible D gene TRBD1, 6 bases. The CDR3 has 13 amino acids. V was trimmed by 6 bases and J by 0 bases, leaving 8 bases between them. Per germline, CDR1 SNHLY and CDR2 FYNNEI. The DNA for the CDR3 is TGTGCCAGCAGAGGACAGTTGAACACTGAAGCTTTCTTT. As protein: CASRGQLNTEAFF.

The V gene is TRBV6-2 or TRBV6-3, the J gene TRBJ2-3; the D is unclear. Trimming shortened V by 4 bases and J by 3 bases, and 8 bases separated the two germline ends. The CDR3 sequence is 13 residues long. Looked up from germline, CDR1 is MNHEY and CDR2 is SVGEGT. CDR3 coding DNA: TGTGCCAGCAGTTCCTCGCCTACAGATACGCAGTATTTT. Protein product: CASSSSPTDTQYF.

V is TRBV10-3 and J is TRBJ1-3, with a tentative D call TRBD1 (6 bases). Germline CDR1 reads ENHRY; CDR2 reads SYGVKD. The CDR3 consists of 16 residues. The V and J ends lost 2 bases and 3 bases respectively, with 14 bases between them. The CDR3 here is CAISEGTGIGGNTIYF. In DNA, the CDR3 is TGTGCCATCAGTGAGGGAACAGGGATCGGTGGAAACACCATATATTTT.

This clonotype was seen once. An end of the junction does not agree with germline; a read error may underlie this. The CDR3 DNA follows: TGTGCCAGCAGCTTAGAACCGGGGGGGCGACGTGAGCAGGTCTTC. Residues: CASSLEPGGRREQVF. This rearrangement joins TRBV7-6 to TRBJ2-1; 8 nucleotides line up with TRBD2. The germline CDR1 and CDR2 sequences are SGHVS and FNYEAQ. The CDR3 spans 15 residues.

Concerning this clonotype itself: This CDR3 is missing its conserved last phenylalanine or tryptophan, likely due to a read error. The limits of the CDR3 on the DNA are not certain, so only TCRdb's listed CDR3 is given. The V gene is TRBV20-1, the J gene TRBJ2-5; TRBD1 is the table's D call and was not checked against the DNA. Germline V lookup: CDR1 DFQATT, CDR2 SNEGSKA (reference sequence). The CDR3 extends over 12 residues, inclusive of both ends. Here the CDR3 reads CSAKDRQQESYT.

For this clonotype: The junction differs from germline at one of its ends, possibly a read error. The genes are TRBV5-4 and TRBJ2-2; 7 bases are a match to TRBD2. Germline assignment: CDR1 SGHNT and CDR2 YYREEE (reference sequence). This CDR3 spans 15 amino acids. Here the CDR3 DNA reads TGTGCCAGCAGCTTGAGCAGGGAGGGCACCGGAGAGCTGTTTTTT. This encodes CASSLSREGTGELFF.

V gene TRBV15 combines with J gene TRBJ2-3; the match to TRBD2 covers 9 bases. Trimming removed 1 base from V and 4 bases from J; junction bases left unmatched: 6. From germline, CDR1 is LNHNV and CDR2 YYDKDF (reference sequence). This CDR3 has 16 residues. The CDR3 sequence: CATSRGGLALADTQYF. As DNA, the CDR3 is TGTGCCACCAGCAGAGGGGGACTAGCTCTGGCAGATACGCAGTATTTT. Full variable domain (missing parts from reference TRBV15 and TRBJ2-3): DAMVIQNPRYQVTQFGKPVTLSCSQTLNHNVMYWYQQKSSQAPKLLFHYYDKDFNNEADTPDNFQSRRPNTSFCFLDIRSPGLGDTAMYLCATSRGGLALADTQYFGPGTRLTVL.

Details on this clonotype: At one end the junction does not follow the germline gene, possibly because of a read error. V usage is TRBV7-9 and J usage is TRBJ1-1, with 7 bases lining up with TRBD1. Germline assignment: CDR1 SEHNR and CDR2 FQNEAQ (reference sequence). This CDR3 contains 12 residues. The DNA of the CDR3 is TGTGCCAGCAGCTTAGATGACAGGGAAGCGTTCTTT. Its translation: CASSLDDREAFF.

Concerning this clonotype: One end of the junction is discordant with germline, which a read error may explain. The V and J genes are TRBV5-1 and TRBJ2-5; D call uncertain. Germline V gene sequence: CDR1 SGHRS, CDR2 YFSETQ. The CDR3 contains 14 residues. In nucleotides, the CDR3 is TGCGCTAGCAGCTTACCCGGCCCCGGAGAGACCCAGTACTTC. This sequence encodes CASSLPGPGETQYF. The full variable domain, with the rest looked up from reference TRBV5-1 and TRBJ2-5, is KAGVTQTPRYLIKTRGQQVTLSCSPISGHRSVSWYQQTPGQGLQFLFEYFSETQRNKGNFPGRFSGRQFSNSRSEMNVSTLELGDSALYLCASSLPGPGETQYFGPGTRLLVL.

In the case of this clonotype: Just one base apart from a much larger clone, this may be a read error. The conserved closing phenylalanine or tryptophan is absent in this CDR3, likely reflecting a read error. DNA for the CDR3: TGTGCCAGCAGTTTAAGGTTCCGGGGTGAAAAACTGTTTCTT. Encoded protein: CASSLRFRGEKLFL. V and J are TRBV12-3 or TRBV12-4 and TRBJ1-4, with D unresolved. The V and J ends lost 2 bases and 7 bases respectively, with 11 bases between them. The CDR3 length is 14 residues.

As concerns this clonotype: A read error may produce the germline difference seen at one junction end. This chain connects TRBV11-3 to TRBJ2-2, with D unclear. Germline-derived CDR1 and CDR2 are SGHNT and YENEEA. The CDR3 has 15 amino acids. CDR3 sequence: CASSSVRRNSGELFF. DNA of the CDR3: TGTGCCAGCAGCTCCGTCCGTAGGAACAGCGGGGAGCTGTTTTTT.